The clone carrying this T cell receptor (beta chain) was counted only a few times. The antigen remains undetermined. A single record per CDR3 protein comes from TCRdb applying MiXCR to the 5' RACE reads. The sample carries about 430,000 distinct CDR3 sequences, around 24% recorded once. The data were obtained in a study of T-cell memory formation after mild COVID-19. Study summary: The two donors had largely donor-specific TCR clusters.

Study observations and caveats: Clones that got smaller from day 15 to 85 had even CD4/CD8, while clones growing later tipped toward CD4+. In pre-infection memory, a portion of responding clones appeared, which suggested that cross-reactive memory joined.

The sequence was obtained from an adult woman who had mild COVID-19 (a few samples of this study predate the infection). Cell type and time point are not known. The sample taken for sequencing was PBMCs or a T cell subset sorted from them (not recorded which).

The CDR3 protein is CASQGIGADTQYF. Here the CDR3 DNA reads TGTGCCAGCCAGGGCATTGGGGCGGATACGCAGTATTTT. The chain links TRBV9 to TRBJ2-3; D possibly corresponds to TRBD1 (5 bases). Germline V CDR1 and CDR2: SGDLS, YYNGEE. Trimming shortened V by 7 bases and J by 6 bases, and 15 bases separated the two germline ends. The CDR3 covers 13 residues. The full variable domain, in which reference TRBV9 and TRBJ2-3 provide the parts outside the CDR3, is DSGVTQTPKHLITATGQRVTLRCSPRSGDLSVYWYQQSLDQGLQFLIQYYNGEERAKGNILERFSAQQFPDLHSELNLSSLELGDSALYFCASQGIGADTQYFGPGTRLTVL.